Listed below are T cell receptor beta chains from one sample, sequenced in a study of preoperative IRX-2 immunotherapy in early breast cancer. TCRdb's copy holds only in-frame clones and misses some; the assay was immunoSEQ multiplex PCR. The data show some 30,000 clones, around 90% seen once. The biological material was taken from a patient treated with IRX-2 immunotherapy. These receptors were collected from a human donor with breast cancer. Each CDR3 is given with its conserved first and last residue. D genes are given only for firm matches. Size values are once, few and many counts, or a class for expanded clones, and some rows have none.

j_call,v_call,clone_size,d_call,cdr3_aa,cdr3_nt
TRBJ1-6,TRBV4-1,few,.,CASSQLDMVANSPLHF,TGCGCCAGCAGCCAACTTGATATGGTGGCTAATTCACCCCTCCACTTT
TRBJ1-6,TRBV6-1,.,TRBD1,CASRPGTGGSPLHF,TGTGCCAGCAGACCCGGGACAGGAGGGTCACCCCTCCACTTT
TRBJ1-2,TRBV4-2,.,.,CASSRDIYGYTF,TGTGCCAGCAGCCGGGACATCTATGGCTACACCTTC
TRBJ2-5,TRBV7-6,.,TRBD2,CATTGLGGRETQYF,TGTGCCACTACGGGTCTGGGGGGGAGAGAGACCCAGTACTTC
TRBJ2-2,TRBV7-9,.,.,CASNDPLNTGELFF,TGTGCCAGCAACGACCCTTTGAACACCGGGGAGCTGTTTTTT
TRBJ2-7,TRBV7-2,.,.,CASSLAGTGMYEQYF,TGTGCCAGCAGCTTAGCGGGGACGGGGATGTACGAGCAGTACTTC
TRBJ2-1,TRBV18,.,TRBD1,CASSRLDRDYNEQFF,TGTGCCAGCTCACGATTGGACAGGGACTACAATGAGCAGTTCTTC
TRBJ2-7,TRBV10-3,.,.,CAIRGDWPYEQYF,TGTGCCATCAGGGGGGACTGGCCCTACGAGCAGTACTTC
TRBJ2-2,TRBV10-3,once,TRBD2,CAISERGSGPTGELFF,TGTGCCATCAGTGAGAGAGGTAGCGGGCCCACCGGGGAGCTGTTTTTT
TRBJ2-7,TRBV18,.,.,CASSRSGSQYEQYF,TGTGCCAGCTCGCGATCCGGGAGCCAGTACGAGCAGTACTTC
TRBJ2-3,TRBV27,.,.,CASSIGTDTQYF,TGTGCCAGCAGCATTGGCACAGATACGCAGTATTTT
TRBJ2-3,TRBV29-1,.,TRBD2,CSVAGTSGRNTQYF,TGCAGCGTGGCCGGGACTAGCGGGAGAAATACGCAGTATTTT
TRBJ1-2,TRBV4-1,.,.,CASSQSGRWLFGYTF,TGCGCCAGCAGCCAATCAGGAAGATGGCTCTTTGGCTACACCTTC
TRBJ1-4,TRBV30,.,.,CAWSPPTWANEKLFF,TGTGCCTGGAGTCCCCCAACATGGGCTAATGAAAAACTGTTTTTT
TRBJ2-7,TRBV19,.,TRBD1,CASSIKWGTGAEQYF,TGTGCCAGTAGTATTAAGTGGGGGACAGGTGCCGAGCAGTACTTC
TRBJ2-1,TRBV19,once,TRBD2,CASATSGSSDEQFF,TGTGCCAGTGCGACTAGCGGGAGTTCTGATGAGCAGTTCTTC
TRBJ2-7,TRBV7-2,few,.,CASSQNSGEQYF,TGTGCCAGCAGCCAAAATTCGGGAGAGCAGTACTTC
TRBJ1-1,TRBV20-1,.,.,CSAQRTVEAFF,TGCAGTGCCCAACGGACAGTGGAAGCTTTCTTT
TRBJ2-3,TRBV12-1,.,.,CASSTSTSGASDTQYF,TGTGCCAGCAGCACCTCGACTAGCGGGGCCTCGGATACGCAGTATTTT
TRBJ1-5,TRBV6-5,.,.,CASSRDIFQPQHF,TGTGCCAGCAGTAGGGACATCTTTCAGCCCCAGCATTTT
TRBJ2-3,TRBV4-1,.,TRBD2,CASSFSGGRGTDTQYF,TGCGCCAGCAGTTTCAGCGGGGGGCGGGGGACAGATACGCAGTATTTT
TRBJ2-5,TRBV15,.,.,CATSRAAVETQYF,TGTGCCACCAGCAGAGCGGCGGTAGAGACCCAGTACTTC
TRBJ1-1,TRBV29-1,.,.,CSVGPGVNTEAFF,TGCAGCGTTGGACCCGGGGTTAACACTGAAGCTTTCTTT
TRBJ2-7,TRBV7-2,.,.,CASSFRPGRSYEQYF,TGTGCCAGCAGCTTTCGACCGGGGCGCTCCTACGAGCAGTACTTC
TRBJ2-1,TRBV29-1,.,.,CSVRFGGNEQFF,TGCAGCGTTCGGTTTGGGGGGAATGAGCAGTTCTTC
TRBJ1-1,TRBV4-2,.,.,CASSQDLTGHREAFF,TGTGCCAGCAGCCAAGACTTGACGGGACATCGAGAAGCTTTCTTT
TRBJ1-6,TRBV2,.,.,CASSTGTPNSPLHF,TGTGCCAGCTCAACCGGGACCCCTAATTCACCCCTCCACTTT
TRBJ2-1,TRBV10-1,.,.,CASSESSLNEQFF,TGCGCCAGCAGTGAGTCAAGCTTGAATGAGCAGTTCTTC
TRBJ2-7,TRBV5-1,.,.,CASSLATGTYEQYF,TGCGCCAGCAGCCTAGCGACAGGTACCTACGAGCAGTACTTC